The rows below give T cell receptor beta chains drawn from one sample of a study of T cell responses to AZD1222 COVID-19 vaccine. Sequenced by immunoSEQ multiplex PCR; TCRdb stores in-frame clones only, minus some. The repertoire includes more than 150,000 clones, approximately 90% of them detected once, and roughly 7% sits in the top ten. This specimen consisted of peripheral blood, obtained after recovery from COVID-19. These receptors were collected from an adult who had recovered from COVID-19. CDR3s include the opening cysteine and the closing phenylalanine or tryptophan. The D gene is left open where the match is weak. Rows give clone size only sometimes, using once, few, many, or a class for an expanded clone.

clone size	D gene	J gene	V gene	CDR3 protein	CDR3 DNA
.	.	TRBJ2-5	TRBV11-3	CASSLRGQETQYF	TGTGCCAGCAGCCTGAGGGGCCAAGAGACCCAGTACTTC
.	.	TRBJ1-5	TRBV28	CASSPPRLISNQPQHF	TGTGCCAGCAGTCCCCCTCGACTGATTAGCAATCAGCCCCAGCATTTT
.	TRBD2	TRBJ2-1	TRBV2	CASRTLLAKVIYNEQFF	TGTGCCAGCAGGACCCTACTAGCGAAAGTAATTTACAATGAGCAGTTCTTC
few	.	TRBJ2-2	TRBV2	CASSEGGGVRNTGELFF	TGTGCCAGCAGTGAAGGTGGAGGGGTTCGGAACACCGGGGAGCTGTTTTTT
.	.	TRBJ2-5	TRBV11-3	CASSLSGAETQYF	TGTGCCAGCAGCCTTTCGGGGGCAGAGACCCAGTACTTC
.	.	TRBJ1-2	TRBV27	CASSRRGAGYTF	TGTGCCAGCAGCCGTAGAGGGGCTGGCTACACCTTC
once	.	TRBJ1-1	TRBV11-2	CASSLRQTNTEAFF	TGTGCCAGCAGCTTACGACAGACCAACACTGAAGCTTTCTTT
.	.	TRBJ1-5	TRBV2	CASRWTDSNQPQHF	TGTGCCAGCAGGTGGACGGATAGCAATCAGCCCCAGCATTTT
.	TRBD1	TRBJ1-1	TRBV10-2	CAGRAGGPGTEAFF	TGCGCCGGAAGGGCAGGGGGCCCAGGTACTGAAGCTTTCTTT
.	.	TRBJ2-5	TRBV5-1	CASSFGVAQETQYF	TGCGCCAGCAGCTTCGGGGTGGCCCAAGAGACCCAGTACTTC
.	.	TRBJ1-1	TRBV5-5	CASSLWTENTEAFF	TGTGCCAGCAGCTTGTGGACCGAGAACACTGAAGCTTTCTTT
once	.	TRBJ2-2	TRBV6-1	CASSGGDTRSANTGELFF	TGTGCCAGCAGTGGGGGGGACACCCGATCCGCGAACACCGGGGAGCTGTTTTTT
few	.	TRBJ1-5	TRBV24-1	CATGTTNNQPQHF	TGTGCCACAGGGACGACTAACAATCAGCCCCAGCATTTT
.	.	TRBJ1-6	TRBV4-1	CASSQDPSGANNSPLHF	TGCGCCAGCAGCCAGGACCCCTCGGGGGCTAATAATTCACCCCTCCACTTT
.	.	TRBJ2-7	TRBV29-1	CSVEETRTYEQYF	TGCAGCGTTGAAGAGACCAGAACCTACGAGCAGTACTTC
.	.	TRBJ2-7	TRBV6-2/TRBV6-3	CASSYRDTYEQYF	TGTGCCAGCAGTTACCGGGACACCTACGAGCAGTACTTC
.	.	TRBJ2-7	TRBV6-6	CASSIDYEQYF	TGTGCCAGCAGCATCGATTACGAGCAGTACTTC
.	.	TRBJ1-1	TRBV5-4	CASSLGAGGTEAFF	TGTGCCAGCAGCTTAGGGGCTGGGGGCACTGAAGCTTTCTTT
many	.	TRBJ1-2	TRBV18	CASSPPTESYGYTF	TGTGCCAGCTCACCACCGACCGAGAGCTATGGCTACACCTTC
few	.	TRBJ2-7	TRBV4-2	CASSQDGRGSSDEQYF	TGTGCCAGCAGCCAAGATGGCAGGGGATCATCTGACGAGCAGTACTTC
.	.	TRBJ2-7	TRBV9	CASSVGSSPGHEQYF	TGTGCCAGCAGCGTAGGATCTAGCCCGGGCCACGAGCAGTACTTC
.	TRBD1	TRBJ1-2	TRBV6-5	CASSTRTGWYGYTF	TGTGCCAGCAGTACACGGACAGGATGGTATGGCTACACCTTC
.	.	TRBJ1-6	TRBV9	CASSVDSYNSPLHF	TGTGCCAGCAGCGTAGATTCCTATAATTCACCCCTCCACTTT
once	TRBD2	TRBJ2-3	TRBV7-9	CASTQGTRGVLDTQYF	TGTGCCAGCACCCAAGGGACCCGGGGGGTACTAGATACGCAGTATTTT
once	.	TRBJ2-2	TRBV19	CASSIGRHGELFF	TGTGCCAGTAGTATAGGCAGGCACGGGGAGCTGTTTTTT
.	.	TRBJ2-7	TRBV7-9	CASSPSSYEQYF	TGTGCCAGCAGCCCCAGCTCCTACGAGCAGTACTTC